Listed below are T cell receptor beta chains from one sample, sequenced in a study of T cell responses to AZD1222 COVID-19 vaccine. Some clones are missing from TCRdb's copy, which holds only in-frame ones; the method was immunoSEQ multiplex PCR. This table has around 50,000 clones, about 86% appearing once. This material consisted of peripheral blood, taken 28 days after the second AZD1222 dose. The receptors were gathered from an adult who received the AZD1222 COVID-19 vaccine. Each CDR3 is given with its conserved first and last residue. D genes are given only for firm matches. The size entry is marked missing in some rows and otherwise reads once, few, many or a size class.

d_call	v_call	j_call	cdr3_length	clone_size	cdr3_nt	cdr3_aa
TRBD1	TRBV19	TRBJ2-3	19	.	TGTGCCAGTAGTATCAGAACGAACCGGGACAGGGGGCGGACAGATACGCAGTATTTT	CASSIRTNRDRGRTDTQYF
.	TRBV7-2	TRBJ2-5	12	.	TGTGCCAGCAGCCAAACTGGGGAGACCCAGTACTTC	CASSQTGETQYF
TRBD2	TRBV6-2/TRBV6-3	TRBJ2-3	15	.	TGTGCCAGCAGTTACTCTGGGACTAGCGGGAATACGCAGTATTTT	CASSYSGTSGNTQYF
TRBD2	TRBV6-4	TRBJ2-1	15	.	TGTGCCAGCAGTATAGCGGGATCTACGGGCAATGAGCAGTTCTTC	CASSIAGSTGNEQFF
.	TRBV3-1/TRBV3-2	TRBJ1-1	12	.	TGTGCCAGCAGCCAAGGGGGACTTTCAGCTTTCTTT	CASSQGGLSAFF
.	TRBV9	TRBJ1-3	16	.	TGTGCCAGCAGCGTAGCTCCCTTTGAGGGTGGAAACACCATATATTTT	CASSVAPFEGGNTIYF
TRBD2	TRBV2	TRBJ2-3	17	.	TGTGCCAGCAGTGAAGCTGAACTAGCGGGTAGCACAGATACGCAGTATTTT	CASSEAELAGSTDTQYF
.	TRBV7-2	TRBJ2-1	16	.	TGTGCCAGCAGCTTAGCAGAACCAGGGAGGTACAATGAGCAGTTCTTC	CASSLAEPGRYNEQFF
TRBD2	TRBV2	TRBJ2-5	13	.	TGTGCCAGCGGTCCAAGACTAGCCGAGACCCAGTACTTC	CASGPRLAETQYF
TRBD1	TRBV5-1	TRBJ1-1	15	.	TGCGCCAGCAGCTTGGGGGACAGGGAAAGCACTGAAGCTTTCTTT	CASSLGDRESTEAFF
TRBD2	TRBV2	TRBJ2-5	12	.	TGTGCCAGCCCTGGACTAGCTGAGACCCAGTACTTC	CASPGLAETQYF
TRBD2	TRBV28	TRBJ2-7	14	.	TGTGCCACCTCGGGAGGGACTCGAACCTACGAGCAGTACTTC	CATSGGTRTYEQYF
.	TRBV5-1	TRBJ2-3	15	.	TGCGCCAGCAGCCAGGACTGGGGCTCCACAGATACGCAGTATTTT	CASSQDWGSTDTQYF
TRBD2	TRBV2	TRBJ2-7	15	.	TGTGCCAGCAGTGAAGGAGTAGCGGGCCCCTACGAGCAGTACTTC	CASSEGVAGPYEQYF
TRBD2	TRBV4-2	TRBJ2-5	17	.	TGTGCCAGCAGCCAAGTGGAAAGCGGGAGGGCTTCAGAGACCCAGTACTTC	CASSQVESGRASETQYF
.	TRBV19	TRBJ2-7	13	.	TGTGCCAGTAGTGTAACTCACAAGGACGAGCAGTACTTC	CASSVTHKDEQYF
TRBD2	TRBV13	TRBJ2-7	16	.	TGTGCCAGCAGCTCTATAGCGGGAAATGGTGGAAGCGAGCAGTACTTC	CASSSIAGNGGSEQYF
.	TRBV11-3	TRBJ2-7	15	.	TGTGCCAGCAGCTTAACCACCTACGGGTTCTACGAGCAGTACTTC	CASSLTTYGFYEQYF
.	TRBV7-8	TRBJ1-5	14	.	TGTGCCAGCAGCCGTAGCGGGGTTAATCAGCCCCAGCATTTT	CASSRSGVNQPQHF
.	TRBV28	TRBJ1-1	14	.	TGTGCCAGCAGTCGGAACCGAATGAACACTGAAGCTTTCTTT	CASSRNRMNTEAFF
TRBD2	TRBV7-9	TRBJ2-2	19	.	TGTGCCAGCAGCCTACCCAGGGGGACTAGCGGGAGCCGAATCGGGGAGCTGTTTTTT	CASSLPRGTSGSRIGELFF
.	TRBV7-2	TRBJ2-7	14	.	TGTGCCAGCAGCTTAGCCGGCGGGACTCTCGAGCAGTACTTC	CASSLAGGTLEQYF
.	TRBV11-3	TRBJ2-7	16	.	TGTGCCAGCAGTACCGGGGGACAGTCCCCTTCCTACGAGCAGTACTTC	CASSTGGQSPSYEQYF
.	TRBV6-5	TRBJ2-7	14	once	TGTGCCAGCAGCCGGGACCGAACCTCCTACGAGCAGTACTTC	CASSRDRTSYEQYF
TRBD1	TRBV28	TRBJ1-1	16	.	TGTGCCAGCAGTCCGCCAGGGGGCGGGACAGGCACTGAAGCTTTCTTT	CASSPPGGGTGTEAFF
TRBD2	TRBV19	TRBJ2-2	19	.	TGTGCCAGTAGTATAGCAGCGTCTAGCGGGAGAGGGAACACCGGGGAGCTGTTTTTT	CASSIAASSGRGNTGELFF
.	TRBV6-2/TRBV6-3	TRBJ2-7	13	.	TGTGCCAGCAGTTACTGGGCCTGGGACGAGCAGTACTTC	CASSYWAWDEQYF
.	TRBV27	TRBJ1-1	14	few	TGTGCCAGCAGTACCTCAGGGAGAATCACTGAAGCTTTCTTT	CASSTSGRITEAFF